Following are 12 T cell receptor beta chains from one sample sequenced in a study of T cell responses to AZD1222 COVID-19 vaccine. Clones were read by immunoSEQ multiplex PCR, and TCRdb kept only the in-frame ones, dropping some. The sample lists roughly 190,000 clones, around 92% seen once, with approximately 1.4% in the top ten. Sample: peripheral blood, taken on day 0 of AZD1222 vaccination. The source is an adult in good health.

This chain joins TRBV12-3 or TRBV12-4 and TRBJ1-3, with D possibly TRBD1 on 5 matching bases. V was pared by 2 bases and J by 8 bases, with 7 bases between. The CDR3 totals 12 residues. For the CDR3, the DNA is TGTGCCAGCAGTTTACAGGGTTACACCATATATTTT. Protein product: CASSLQGYTIYF.

The genes are TRBV5-6 and TRBJ2-3; TRBD2 matches at 8 bases. Trimming took 4 bases from V and 2 from J; bases not matched to a gene: 9. The CDR3 consists of 16 residues. The germline V gene has CDR1 SGHDT and CDR2 YYEEEE. CDR3 DNA: TGTGCCAGCAGCCTGAAGCGGGGGCTCTACACAGATACGCAGTATTTT. Encoded protein: CASSLKRGLYTDTQYF. The full variable domain, in which reference TRBV5-6 and TRBJ2-3 provide the parts outside the CDR3, is DAGVTQSPTHLIKTRGQQVTLRCSPKSGHDTVSWYQQALGQGPQFIFQYYEEEERQRGNFPDRFSGHQFPNYSSELNVNALLLGDSALYLCASSLKRGLYTDTQYFGPGTRLTVL.

This CDR3 reads CASSPGTVNTQYF. CDR3 sequence (DNA): TGTGCCAGCTCACCGGGGACAGTCAATACGCAGTATTTT. The genes are TRBV18 and TRBJ2-3; the match to TRBD1 covers 7 bases. With 3 bases clipped from V and 7 bases from J, the junction kept 4 bases outside the gene matches. CDR1 is KGHSH and CDR2 is LQKENI in the germline V gene. The CDR3 spans 13 residues.

The chain recombines TRBV30 with TRBJ1-5; no clear D. Germline CDR1 and CDR2: GTSNPN and SVGIG (reference sequence). Trimming removed 0 bases at V and 4 bases at J, with 13 bases between. The CDR3 has 15 residues. The DNA for the CDR3 is TGTGCCTGGAGTGTACTGGGAAATAGTAATCAGCCCCAGCATTTT. Protein: CAWSVLGNSNQPQHF.

The chain has TRBV4-1 and TRBJ1-3, with D maybe TRBD1 (6 bases). The V end lost 0 bases, the J end lost 3 bases, and 18 bases lay between the germline ends. Germline loops: CDR1 MGHRA, CDR2 YSYEKL. The CDR3 is 18 residues long. This CDR3 reads CASSQEAVRGARGNTIYF. Written as DNA, the CDR3 is TGCGCCAGCAGCCAAGAAGCGGTGCGGGGGGCGCGTGGAAACACCATATATTTT.

In its sample, this clone was seen once. The chain uses TRBV7-6 and TRBJ2-2, with 8 bases lining up with TRBD2. The V gene end was trimmed by 3 bases and the J gene end by 5 bases; junction bases not matched to a gene: 8. The germline V gene has CDR1 SGHVS and CDR2 FNYEAQ. CDR3 length: 16 amino acids. The CDR3 reads CASSFGGGARTGELFF. DNA for the CDR3: TGTGCCAGCAGCTTCGGGGGGGGCGCGCGGACCGGGGAGCTGTTTTTT. Looking up the rest from reference TRBV7-6 and TRBJ2-2 gives the full variable domain: GAGVSQSPRYKVTKRGQDVALRCDPISGHVSLYWYRQALGQGPEFLTYFNYEAQQDKSGLPNDRFSAERPEGSISTLTIQRTEQRDSAMYRCASSFGGGARTGELFFGEGSRLTVL.

The count of this clone is one. J is TRBJ2-1 and V is TRBV5-6; 8 nucleotides match TRBD2. The germline V gene has CDR1 SGHDT and CDR2 YYEEEE. The CDR3 runs 13 residues. V was clipped by 1 base and J by 7 bases; unmatched bases: 1. The CDR3 spells CASSLRGGNEQFF. The DNA for the CDR3 is TGTGCCAGCAGCTTGCGGGGGGGGAATGAGCAGTTCTTC.

The chain carries TRBV7-9 and TRBJ2-1; 7 nucleotides line up with TRBD2. The germline gives CDR1 SEHNR, CDR2 FQNEAQ (reference sequence). The CDR3 length is 16 residues. V lost 2 bases and J lost 5; bases outside the gene matches: 9. CDR3 DNA sequence: TGTGCCAGCAGCTTAAATCGGCACCGGGGGGACAATGAGCAGTTCTTC. Protein sequence: CASSLNRHRGDNEQFF.

V and J are TRBV7-9 and TRBJ2-1, with D unclear. Germline values: CDR1 SEHNR, CDR2 FQNEAQ (reference sequence). This CDR3 is 14 amino acids long. The V end was cut by 8 bases, the J end by 0 bases, with 11 bases between. The CDR3 bases are TGTGCCAGCCCCAAGACGGGCTCCTACAATGAGCAGTTCTTC. It encodes CASPKTGSYNEQFF.

The chain links TRBV3-1 (or the pseudogene TRBV3-2) to TRBJ1-5, with D unresolved. This CDR3 region has 14 residues. Trimming stripped 5 bases from V and 4 bases from J, with 12 bases between. Germline V gene sequence: CDR1 LGHDT, CDR2 YNNKEL (reference sequence). Here the CDR3 DNA reads TGTGCCAGCAGCACCGGGAGGGCGAATCAGCCCCAGCATTTT. It translates to CASSTGRANQPQHF.

This clone was observed once. The DNA of the CDR3 is TGCGCCAGCAGCTCCTCAATACCGGGACAGGGGAGTGAAAAACTGTTTTTT. Its protein product is CASSSSIPGQGSEKLFF. The chain carries TRBV5-1 and TRBJ1-4; 10 nucleotides align to TRBD1. The germline V gene encodes CDR1 SGHRS and CDR2 YFSETQ. The CDR3 has 17 residues. V was clipped by 3 bases and J by 7 bases; unmatched bases: 12.

This chain uses TRBV27 with TRBJ1-6; 8 nucleotides align to TRBD1. This CDR3 is built from 15 residues. Looked up from germline, CDR1 is MNHEY and CDR2 is SMNVEV (reference sequence). The V gene end was trimmed by 5 bases and the J gene end by 6 bases; junction bases not matched to a gene: 6. CDR3 sequence (DNA): TGTGCCAGCAGTGCCGGGACAGGATTTAATTCACCCCTCCACTTT. This encodes CASSAGTGFNSPLHF.